The present TCR beta chain was sequenced within a study of CD8+ T cells in alopecia areata (dated by TCRdb to 2016 to 2019). Turning to the overall study: Treated patients were enrolled in an open-label pilot trial of oral tofacitinib at 5 to 10 mg twice daily for moderate-to-severe alopecia areata. In treated patients, disease severity was measured using the SALT score, which gives the percentage of scalp surface area affected. Patients received tofacitinib for 6 to 18 months and were then followed off drug for 6 months to check for delayed response and recurrence. Scalp tissue and sorted CD4+ and CD8+ peripheral blood T cells from patchy and totalis/universalis alopecia areata patients and from healthy controls were covered by human TCRbeta sequencing. The study used high-throughput TCRbeta sequencing to examine T cell clonal expansion in alopecia areata, in both the C3H/HeJ mouse model and human patients. Tofacitinib-treated patients had biopsies at baseline and at 4 and 24 weeks of treatment, with a later scalp biopsy in several patients. Amplification of TCRbeta CDR3 regions was done by immunoSEQ multiplex PCR using 35 Vbeta forward primers and 13 Jbeta reverse primers. Clonality in the scalp was compared among normal scalp (n=4), patchy alopecia areata scalp (n=8), and alopecia totalis/universalis scalp (n=8). RNA came from the PAXgene miRNA kit for fixed scalp, the miRNeasy kit for PBMCs, and the RNeasy kit for mouse skin. Points the paper makes about the study in general: With tofacitinib, both scalp clonality and the number of expanded CD8+ clones among the top 100 scalp clones went down significantly. Because the treated cohort was small and had just a single nonresponder, larger studies are needed to establish links between baseline CD8+ expansion and response. Shared TCR sequences between patients were less evident than in mice, which may be partly attributable to HLA diversity in the patient population. Unlike mouse skin, which is dominated by gammadelta T cells, normal human skin has resident alphabeta T cells that are also sequenced, and this complicates analysis of the scalp TCR repertoire. Compared with normal scalp, lesional scalp had higher clonality and more expanded CD8+ clones, particularly in alopecia totalis/universalis, a pattern that suggests antigenic drive. Many expanded lesional clones were found to persist in scalp and blood during tofacitinib treatment, and relapse after treatment cessation may be partly explained by this persistence.

Library generation was performed with the immunoSEQ multiplex PCR assay. For TCR sequencing, RNA was extracted from every sample and reverse transcribed into cDNA to serve as template. First-strand cDNA was synthesized with SuperScript III using a 2:1 mix of oligo-dT and random hexamers. A synthetic immune receptor repertoire was used to measure amplification bias, and any remaining bias was corrected computationally. On the authors' methods: Raw reads were preprocessed for error removal, and CDR3 was defined according to IMGT conventions as running from the conserved cysteine to phenylalanine. Clonality was calculated as 1 minus Shannon entropy normalized by log2 of the number of productive unique TCRs. Whether each scalp clone was CD4 or CD8 was inferred by checking scalp TCRbeta sequences against the CD4 and CD8 repertoires from sorted blood. TCRdb took this table from immuneACCESS and kept in-frame rearrangements with V and J called. Such tables lack part of the clones; where checked against another copy, unresolved V genes explain under half of the gap, and the rest is unexplained. V, J and clone size derive from that table, while D and trimming were established from the DNA sequence. For this sample there are 150,000 to 200,000 clones; 60% appear just once. The ten largest account for approximately 1% of the sample.

Taken with the paper, the label for time point translates to: less than 25 weeks on oral tofacitinib. What this sample's treatment or condition label stands for: oral pan-JAK inhibitor, 5-10 mg twice daily. Lesional scalp punch biopsies and peripheral blood were collected from alopecia areata patients. PBMCs were isolated by density centrifugation and stained for CD3, CD4 and CD8, after which CD4+ and CD8+ T cells were sorted on a FACSAria. CDR1 and CDR2, per the germline V gene, are LGHNT and FRNRAP. V is reduced by 5 bases and J by 8 bases, leaving a spacing of 10 bases between them. Including cysteine and phenylalanine, the CDR3 has 13 amino acids. The read is trimmed to its CDR3 DNA, 39 bases read in frame from base 1. About this clone itself: Which antigen it targets is not known. One base away there is no much larger clone; base qualities are not given.

This sequence was found in a human donor with alopecia areata. Here the chain combines TRBV12-5 and TRBJ1-6; TRBD1 is possibly the D segment (6 matching bases). This sample comprised CD4+ T cells sorted from blood, obtained at week 24, from a patient treated with tofacitinib. The nucleotide sequence is given as TGTGCTAGTGGTGTAAACAGGGATTCACCCCTCCACTTT. The resulting protein is CASGVNRDSPLHF.